These 8 T cell receptor beta chains came from one sample sequenced in a study of blood T cell repertoires in COVID-19. Measured with immunoSEQ multiplex PCR; TCRdb has only the in-frame clones, and not every one. This table holds 70,000 or so clones, roughly 78% found once. The source material was peripheral blood. These receptors all stem from a human donor in a cohort sampled during active COVID-19.

The chain employs TRBV3-1 (or the pseudogene TRBV3-2) and TRBJ1-5, with 12 bases fitting TRBD1. CDR1 LGHDT and CDR2 YNNKEL come from the germline V gene (reference sequence). V was clipped by 4 bases and J by 2 bases; unmatched bases: 3. The CDR3 is 16 residues long. This CDR3 reads CASSLGTGGRNQPQHF. The CDR3 DNA reads TGTGCCAGCAGCCTCGGGACAGGGGGCCGCAATCAGCCCCAGCATTTT.

The V call is TRBV5-1, the J call TRBJ2-6; 8 positions agree with TRBD1. The ends lost 3 bases at V and 0 bases at J; junction bases unmatched: 11. The CDR3 contains 19 residues. Germline loops: CDR1 SGHRS, CDR2 YFSETQ. In nucleotides, the CDR3 is TGCGCCAGCAGCTGGGGCCAGGGGGCGGTGAGCTCTGGGGCCAACGTCCTGACTTTC. Its translation is CASSWGQGAVSSGANVLTF.

The chain carries TRBV27 and TRBJ1-6; 8 bases line up with TRBD1. The V gene's germline CDR1 is MNHEY and CDR2 SMNVEV (reference sequence). The CDR3 runs to 16 residues. V was pared by 7 bases and J by 7 bases, with 12 bases of the junction left unmatched. In DNA, the CDR3 is TGTGCCAGCACCTCGGGTCAGGGGGCTTGGAATTCACCCCTCCACTTT. Its protein is CASTSGQGAWNSPLHF.

The rearrangement uses TRBV6-5 and TRBJ1-6, with a possible D match to TRBD1 (5 bases). The CDR3 spans 16 residues. The V end lost 0 bases, the J end lost 8 bases, and 14 bases lay between the germline ends. Germline V gene sequence: CDR1 MNHEY, CDR2 SVGAGI. The DNA for the CDR3 is TGTGCCAGCAGTTACTCGAGTAGGGGCACTTATTCACCCCTCCACTTT. Translated: CASSYSSRGTYSPLHF.

The V and J genes are TRBV23-1 and TRBJ2-7; 8 bases are a match to TRBD2. TRBV23-1 is treated as an ORF (open reading frame) with a function not yet certain. This CDR3 has 15 residues. Trimming took 2 bases from V and 3 from J; bases not matched to a gene: 6. The CDR3 DNA is TGCGCCAGCAGTCAAGGGAGCGGGAGAGGCTACGAGCAGTACTTC. Translation: CASSQGSGRGYEQYF.

The table lists this clone with a few counts. The chain combines TRBV24-1 with TRBJ1-5; 7 nucleotides match TRBD1. V shed 4 bases, J shed 6 bases, and the junction held 2 bases outside the gene matches. Germline loops: CDR1 KGHDR, CDR2 SFDVKD. The CDR3 is 13 residues long. The chain's CDR3 is CATSDPGGQPQHF. CDR3 bases: TGTGCCACCAGTGACCCAGGGGGTCAGCCCCAGCATTTT.

This chain uses TRBV5-1 with TRBJ2-3; perhaps TRBD1 as D (6 bases). V lost 0 bases and J 3 bases, leaving 11 bases between the germline ends. Germline assignment: CDR1 SGHRS and CDR2 YFSETQ. This CDR3 has 15 residues. CDR3 region: CASSLEGRGTDTQYF. CDR3 nucleotides: TGCGCCAGCAGCTTGGAAGGCAGGGGAACAGATACGCAGTATTTT.

Written as DNA, the CDR3 is TGTGCCAGCAGTTTCACCGGGACAGGGAATCAGCCCCAGCATTTT. This gives the protein CASSFTGTGNQPQHF. The genes are TRBV28 and TRBJ1-5, with 9 bases that match TRBD1. After removal of 3 bases from V and 4 bases from J, the junction contained 4 bases not matched to a gene. CDR1 and CDR2 (germline): MDHEN, SYDVKM. The CDR3 is 15 amino acids.